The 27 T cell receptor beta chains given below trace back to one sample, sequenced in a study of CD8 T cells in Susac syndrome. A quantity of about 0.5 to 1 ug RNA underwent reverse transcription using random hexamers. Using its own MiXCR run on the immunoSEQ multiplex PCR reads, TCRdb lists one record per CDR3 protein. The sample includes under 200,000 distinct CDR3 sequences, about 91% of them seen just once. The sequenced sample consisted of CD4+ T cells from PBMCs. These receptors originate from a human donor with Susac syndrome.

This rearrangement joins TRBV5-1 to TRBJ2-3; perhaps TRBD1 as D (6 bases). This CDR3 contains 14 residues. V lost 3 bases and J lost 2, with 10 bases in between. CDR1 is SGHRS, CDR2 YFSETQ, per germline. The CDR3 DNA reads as TGCGCCAGCAGCTCCGGACAGCCCACAGATACGCAGTATTTT. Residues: CASSSGQPTDTQYF.

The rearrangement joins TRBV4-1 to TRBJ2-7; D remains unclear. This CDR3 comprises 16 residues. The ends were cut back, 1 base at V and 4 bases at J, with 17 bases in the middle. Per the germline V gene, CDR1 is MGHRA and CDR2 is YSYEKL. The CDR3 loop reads CASSQAGRRGTYEQYF. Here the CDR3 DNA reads TGCGCCAGCAGCCAAGCGGGTCGGCGCGGAACTTACGAGCAGTACTTC.

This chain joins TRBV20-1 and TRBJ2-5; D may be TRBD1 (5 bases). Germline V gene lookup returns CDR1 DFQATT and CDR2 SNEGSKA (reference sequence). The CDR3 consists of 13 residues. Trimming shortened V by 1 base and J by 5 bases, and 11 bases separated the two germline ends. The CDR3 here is CSARGVRAETQYF. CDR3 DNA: TGCAGTGCTAGAGGGGTCAGGGCGGAGACCCAGTACTTC.

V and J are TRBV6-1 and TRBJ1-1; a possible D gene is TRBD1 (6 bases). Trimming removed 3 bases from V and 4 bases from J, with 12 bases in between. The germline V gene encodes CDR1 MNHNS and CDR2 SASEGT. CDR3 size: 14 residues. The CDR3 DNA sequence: TGTGCCAGCAGTGACCGACAGGCCCCCACTGAAGCTTTCTTT. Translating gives CASSDRQAPTEAFF.

CDR3 in amino acids: CASSLSAERVDTQYF. CDR3 nucleotides: TGTGCCAGCAGCTTGAGTGCAGAGAGGGTAGATACGCAGTATTTT. The chain carries TRBV5-4 and TRBJ2-3; tentatively, D is TRBD2 (5 bases). CDR3 length: 15 residues. Germline CDR1 reads SGHNT; CDR2 reads YYREEE (reference sequence). The V end was cut by 1 base, the J end by 5 bases, with 14 bases between. The whole variable domain, remainder taken from reference TRBV5-4 and TRBJ2-3, is ETGVTQSPTHLIKTRGQQVTLRCSSQSGHNTVSWYQQALGQGPQFIFQYYREEENGRGNFPPRFSGLQFPNYSSELNVNALELDDSALYLCASSLSAERVDTQYFGPGTRLTVL.

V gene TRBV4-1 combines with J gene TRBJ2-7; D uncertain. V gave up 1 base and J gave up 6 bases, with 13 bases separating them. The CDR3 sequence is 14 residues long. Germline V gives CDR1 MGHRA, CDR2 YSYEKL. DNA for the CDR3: TGCGCCAGCAGCCAAGGACCCCAAACCCCCGAGCAGTACTTC. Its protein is CASSQGPQTPEQYF.

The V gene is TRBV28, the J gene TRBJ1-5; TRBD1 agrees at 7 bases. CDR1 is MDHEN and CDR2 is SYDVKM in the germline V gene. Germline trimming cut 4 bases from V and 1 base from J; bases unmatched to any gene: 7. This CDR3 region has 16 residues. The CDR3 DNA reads TGTGCCAGCAGTTCCCGACAGGGAAAAAGCAATCAGCCCCAGCATTTT. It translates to CASSSRQGKSNQPQHF.

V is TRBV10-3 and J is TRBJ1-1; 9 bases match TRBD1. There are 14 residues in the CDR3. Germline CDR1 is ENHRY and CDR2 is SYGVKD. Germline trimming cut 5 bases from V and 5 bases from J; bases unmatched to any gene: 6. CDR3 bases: TGTGCCATCAGTCAACAGGGGGCCGTTACTGAAGCTTTCTTT. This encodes CAISQQGAVTEAFF.

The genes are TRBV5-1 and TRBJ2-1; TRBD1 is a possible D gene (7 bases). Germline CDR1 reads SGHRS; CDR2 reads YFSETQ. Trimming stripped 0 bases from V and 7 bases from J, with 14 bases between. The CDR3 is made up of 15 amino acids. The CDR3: CASSLVGQGGNEQFF. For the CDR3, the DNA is TGCGCCAGCAGCTTGGTCGGGCAGGGGGGTAATGAGCAGTTCTTC.

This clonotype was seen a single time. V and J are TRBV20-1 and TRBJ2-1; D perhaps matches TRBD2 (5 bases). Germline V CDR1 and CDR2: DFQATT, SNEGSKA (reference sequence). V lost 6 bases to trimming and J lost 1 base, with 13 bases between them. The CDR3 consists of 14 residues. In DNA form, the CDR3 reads TGCAGTGCCATTGGACTCGCATCCTACAATGAGCAGTTCTTC. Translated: CSAIGLASYNEQFF.

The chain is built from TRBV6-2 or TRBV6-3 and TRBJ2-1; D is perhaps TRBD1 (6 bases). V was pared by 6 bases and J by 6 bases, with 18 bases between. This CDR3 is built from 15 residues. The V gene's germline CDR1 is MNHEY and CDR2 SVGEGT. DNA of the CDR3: TGTGCCAGCAGGCCAACGGGACAAGGTTCCAATGAGCAGTTCTTC. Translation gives CASRPTGQGSNEQFF.

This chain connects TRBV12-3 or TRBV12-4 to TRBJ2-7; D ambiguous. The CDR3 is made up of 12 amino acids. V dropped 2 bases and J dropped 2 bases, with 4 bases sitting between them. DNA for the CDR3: TGTGCCAGCAGTTTAACGGCCTACGAGCAGTACTTC. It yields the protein CASSLTAYEQYF.

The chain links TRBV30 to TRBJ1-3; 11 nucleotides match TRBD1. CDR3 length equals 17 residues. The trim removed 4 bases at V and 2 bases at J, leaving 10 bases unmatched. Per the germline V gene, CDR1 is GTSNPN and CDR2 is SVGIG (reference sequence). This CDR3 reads CAWKTNKGQGAGNTIYF. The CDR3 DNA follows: TGTGCCTGGAAAACGAACAAGGGACAGGGGGCTGGAAACACCATATATTTT. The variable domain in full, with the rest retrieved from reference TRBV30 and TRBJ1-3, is SQTIHQWPATLVQPVGSPLSLECTVEGTSNPNLYWYRQAAGRGLQLLFYSVGIGQISSEVPQNLSASRPQDRQFILSSKKLLLSDSGFYLCAWKTNKGQGAGNTIYFGEGSWLTVV.

The CDR3 loop reads CASSSPGQGAYTEAFF. The CDR3 DNA follows: TGTGCCAGCAGCTCCCCGGGACAGGGGGCTTACACTGAAGCTTTCTTT. The chain joins TRBV7-2 to TRBJ1-1; 12 bases align to TRBD1. The V gene end was trimmed by 4 bases and the J gene end by 3 bases; junction bases not matched to a gene: 6. CDR3 length equals 16 residues. CDR1 is SGHTA and CDR2 is FQGNSA in the germline V gene.

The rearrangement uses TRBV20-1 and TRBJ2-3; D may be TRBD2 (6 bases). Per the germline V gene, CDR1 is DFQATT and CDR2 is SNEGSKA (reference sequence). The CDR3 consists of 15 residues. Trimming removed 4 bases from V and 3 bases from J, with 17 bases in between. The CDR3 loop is CSAIRTNLMTDTQYF. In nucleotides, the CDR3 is TGCAGTGCTATCCGGACTAACCTGATGACAGATACGCAGTATTTT.

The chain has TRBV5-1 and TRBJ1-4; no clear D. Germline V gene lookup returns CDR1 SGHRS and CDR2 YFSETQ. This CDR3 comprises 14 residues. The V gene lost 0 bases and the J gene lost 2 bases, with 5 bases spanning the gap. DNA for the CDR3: TGCGCCAGCAGCTTGGAAGGGACTAATGAAAAACTGTTTTTT. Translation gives CASSLEGTNEKLFF.

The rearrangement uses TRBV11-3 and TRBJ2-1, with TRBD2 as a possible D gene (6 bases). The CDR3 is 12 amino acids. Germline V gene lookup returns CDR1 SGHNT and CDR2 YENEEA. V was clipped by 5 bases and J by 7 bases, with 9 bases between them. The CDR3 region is CASSPGGNEQFF. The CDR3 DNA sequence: TGTGCCAGCAGCCCCGGGGGAAATGAGCAGTTCTTC.

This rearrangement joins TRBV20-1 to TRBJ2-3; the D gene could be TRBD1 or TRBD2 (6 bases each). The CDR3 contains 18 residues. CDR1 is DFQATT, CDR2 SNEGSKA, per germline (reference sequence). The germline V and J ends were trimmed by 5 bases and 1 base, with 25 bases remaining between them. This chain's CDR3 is CSARGTPTGVLGTDTQYF. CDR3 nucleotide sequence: TGCAGTGCTCGGGGGACTCCGACAGGCGTCCTGGGCACAGATACGCAGTATTTT.

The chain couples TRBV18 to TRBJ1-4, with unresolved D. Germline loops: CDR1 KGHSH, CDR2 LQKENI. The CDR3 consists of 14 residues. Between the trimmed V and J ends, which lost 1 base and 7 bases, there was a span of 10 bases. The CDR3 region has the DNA TGTGCCAGCTCACCACTCCCAAATGGTGAAAAACTGTTTTTT. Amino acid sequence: CASSPLPNGEKLFF.

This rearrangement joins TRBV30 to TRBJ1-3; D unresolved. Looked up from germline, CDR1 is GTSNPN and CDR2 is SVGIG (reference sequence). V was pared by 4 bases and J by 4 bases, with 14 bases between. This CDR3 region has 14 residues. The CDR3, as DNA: TGTGCCTGGACCGTCAGTGGGTTCGGAAACACCATATATTTT. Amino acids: CAWTVSGFGNTIYF. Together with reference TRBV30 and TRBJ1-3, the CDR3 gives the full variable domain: SQTIHQWPATLVQPVGSPLSLECTVEGTSNPNLYWYRQAAGRGLQLLFYSVGIGQISSEVPQNLSASRPQDRQFILSSKKLLLSDSGFYLCAWTVSGFGNTIYFGEGSWLTVV.

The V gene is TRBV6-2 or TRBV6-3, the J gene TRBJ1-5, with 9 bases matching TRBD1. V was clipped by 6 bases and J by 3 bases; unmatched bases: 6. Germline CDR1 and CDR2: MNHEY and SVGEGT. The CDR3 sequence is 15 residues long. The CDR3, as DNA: TGTGCCAGCAGCCTTGGACAGGGGAACAATCAGCCCCAGCATTTT. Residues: CASSLGQGNNQPQHF.

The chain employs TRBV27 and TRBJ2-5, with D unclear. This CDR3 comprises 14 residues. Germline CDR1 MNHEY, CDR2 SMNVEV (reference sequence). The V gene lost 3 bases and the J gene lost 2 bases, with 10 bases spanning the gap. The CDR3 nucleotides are TGTGCCAGCAGTTTGAAGTGGGATCAAGAGACCCAGTACTTC. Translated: CASSLKWDQETQYF.

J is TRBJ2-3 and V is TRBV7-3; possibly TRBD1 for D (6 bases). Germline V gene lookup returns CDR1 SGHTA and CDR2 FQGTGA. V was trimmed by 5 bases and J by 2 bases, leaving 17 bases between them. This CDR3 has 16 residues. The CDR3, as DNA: TGTGCCAGCAGCACTCAGAGTACAGGGAACACAGATACGCAGTATTTT. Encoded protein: CASSTQSTGNTDTQYF. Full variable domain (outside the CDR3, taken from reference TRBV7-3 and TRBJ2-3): GAGVSQTPSNKVTEKGKYVELRCDPISGHTALYWYRQSLGQGPEFLIYFQGTGAADDSGLPNDRFFAVRPEGSVSTLKIQRTERGDSAVYLCASSTQSTGNTDTQYFGPGTRLTVL.

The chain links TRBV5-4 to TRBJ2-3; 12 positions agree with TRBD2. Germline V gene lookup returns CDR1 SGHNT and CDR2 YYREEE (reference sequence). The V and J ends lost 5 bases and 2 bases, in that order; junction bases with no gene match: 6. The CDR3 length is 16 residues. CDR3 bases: TGTGCCAGCAGGGATCTAGCGGGGGGGGTCACAGATACGCAGTATTTT. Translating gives CASRDLAGGVTDTQYF.

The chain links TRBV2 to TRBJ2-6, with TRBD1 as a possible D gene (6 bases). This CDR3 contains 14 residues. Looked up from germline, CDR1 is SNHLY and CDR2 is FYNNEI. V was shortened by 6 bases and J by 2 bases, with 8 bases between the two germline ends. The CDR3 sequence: CASRAGAGANVLTF. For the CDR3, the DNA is TGTGCCAGCAGGGCAGGGGCTGGGGCCAACGTCCTGACTTTC.

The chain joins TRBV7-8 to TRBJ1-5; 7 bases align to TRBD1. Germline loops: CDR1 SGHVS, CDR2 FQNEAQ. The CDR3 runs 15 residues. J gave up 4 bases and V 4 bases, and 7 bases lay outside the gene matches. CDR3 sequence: CASSSAETGNQPQHF. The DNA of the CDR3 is TGTGCCAGCAGCTCCGCCGAGACAGGGAATCAGCCCCAGCATTTT. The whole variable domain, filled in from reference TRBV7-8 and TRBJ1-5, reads GAGVSQSPRYKVAKRGQDVALRCDPISGHVSLFWYQQALGQGPEFLTYFQNEAQLDKSGLPSDRFFAERPEGSVSTLKIQRTQQEDSAVYLCASSSAETGNQPQHFGDGTRLSIL.

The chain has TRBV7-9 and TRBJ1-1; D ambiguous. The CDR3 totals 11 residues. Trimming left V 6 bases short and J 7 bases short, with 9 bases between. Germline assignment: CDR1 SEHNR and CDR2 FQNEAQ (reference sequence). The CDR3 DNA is TGTGCCAGCAGAAATTTTCGTGAAGCTTTCTTT. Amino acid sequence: CASRNFREAFF.